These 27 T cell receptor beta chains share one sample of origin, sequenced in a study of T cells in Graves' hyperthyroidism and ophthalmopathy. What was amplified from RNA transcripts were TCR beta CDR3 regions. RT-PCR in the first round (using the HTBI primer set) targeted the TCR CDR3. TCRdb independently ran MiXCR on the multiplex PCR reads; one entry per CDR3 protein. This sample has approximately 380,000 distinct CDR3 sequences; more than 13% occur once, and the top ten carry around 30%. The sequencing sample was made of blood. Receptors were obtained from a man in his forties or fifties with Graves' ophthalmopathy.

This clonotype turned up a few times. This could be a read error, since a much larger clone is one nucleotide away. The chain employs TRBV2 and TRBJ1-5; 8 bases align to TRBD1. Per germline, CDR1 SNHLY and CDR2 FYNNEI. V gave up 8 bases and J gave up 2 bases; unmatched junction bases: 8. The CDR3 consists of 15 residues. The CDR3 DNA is TGTGCCAGCGGGGAACGACAGGGGCGCAATCAGCCCCAGCATTTT. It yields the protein CASGERQGRNQPQHF.

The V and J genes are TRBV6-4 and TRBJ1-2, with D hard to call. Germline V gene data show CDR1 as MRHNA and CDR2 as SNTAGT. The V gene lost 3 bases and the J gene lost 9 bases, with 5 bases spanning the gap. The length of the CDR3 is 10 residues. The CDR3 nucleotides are TGTGCCAGCAGTGAAGATCGCTACACCTTC. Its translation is CASSEDRYTF.

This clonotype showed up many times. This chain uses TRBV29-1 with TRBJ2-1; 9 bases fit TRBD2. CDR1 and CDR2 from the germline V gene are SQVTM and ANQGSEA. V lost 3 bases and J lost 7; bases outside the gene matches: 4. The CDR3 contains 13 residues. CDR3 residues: CSVDGTSRNEQFF. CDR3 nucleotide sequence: TGCAGCGTTGATGGGACTAGCAGAAATGAGCAGTTCTTC.

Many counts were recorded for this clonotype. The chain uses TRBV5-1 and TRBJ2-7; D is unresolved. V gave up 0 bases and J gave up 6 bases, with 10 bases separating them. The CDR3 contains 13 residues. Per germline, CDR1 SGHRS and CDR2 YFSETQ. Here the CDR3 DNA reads TGCGCCAGCAGCTTGGCCTTAGGTCTCGAGCAGTACTTC. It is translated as CASSLALGLEQYF.

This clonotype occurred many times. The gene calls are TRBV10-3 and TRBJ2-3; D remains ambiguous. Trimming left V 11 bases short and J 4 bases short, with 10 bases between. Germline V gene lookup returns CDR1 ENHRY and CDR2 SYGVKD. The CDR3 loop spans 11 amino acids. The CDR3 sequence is CAARVADTQYF. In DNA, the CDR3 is TGTGCCGCCCGGGTTGCAGATACGCAGTATTTT.

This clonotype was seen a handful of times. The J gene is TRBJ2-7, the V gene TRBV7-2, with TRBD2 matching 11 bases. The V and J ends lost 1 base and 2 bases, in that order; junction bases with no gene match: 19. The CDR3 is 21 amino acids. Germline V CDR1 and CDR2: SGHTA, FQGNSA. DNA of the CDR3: TGTGCCAGCAGCTTAGGTTCGGGGGGACTAGCGGCTCGAGGGAGCCCCTACGAGCAGTACTTC. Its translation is CASSLGSGGLAARGSPYEQYF.

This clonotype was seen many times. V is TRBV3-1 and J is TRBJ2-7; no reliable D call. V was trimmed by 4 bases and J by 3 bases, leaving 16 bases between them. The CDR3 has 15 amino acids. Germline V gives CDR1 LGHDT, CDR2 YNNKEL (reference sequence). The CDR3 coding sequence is TGTGCCAGCAGCCGCGCCGGGTCTACGAGCTACGAGCAGTACTTC. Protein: CASSRAGSTSYEQYF.

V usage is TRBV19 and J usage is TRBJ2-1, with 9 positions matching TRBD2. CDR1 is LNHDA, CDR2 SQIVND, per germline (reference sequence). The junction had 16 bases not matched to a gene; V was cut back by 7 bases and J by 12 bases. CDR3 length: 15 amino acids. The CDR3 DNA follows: TGTGCCAGTACCAAGGGGGCTAGCGGGACCTCCGGGCAGTTCTTC. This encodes CASTKGASGTSGQFF.

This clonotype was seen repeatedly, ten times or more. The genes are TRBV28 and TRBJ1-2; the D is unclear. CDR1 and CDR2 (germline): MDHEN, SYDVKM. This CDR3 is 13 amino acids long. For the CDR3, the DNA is TGTGGTACGTATGCGAGCGTCGGATCAATCTACACCTTC. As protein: CGTYASVGSIYTF.

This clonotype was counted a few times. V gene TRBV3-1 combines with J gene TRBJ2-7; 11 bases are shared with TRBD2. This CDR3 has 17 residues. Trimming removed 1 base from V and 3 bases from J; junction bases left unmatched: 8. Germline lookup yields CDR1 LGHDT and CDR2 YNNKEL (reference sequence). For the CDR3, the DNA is TGTGCCAGCAGCCAAGTCGGGGGACTAGCGGTTTTCTACGAGCAGTACTTC. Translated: CASSQVGGLAVFYEQYF.

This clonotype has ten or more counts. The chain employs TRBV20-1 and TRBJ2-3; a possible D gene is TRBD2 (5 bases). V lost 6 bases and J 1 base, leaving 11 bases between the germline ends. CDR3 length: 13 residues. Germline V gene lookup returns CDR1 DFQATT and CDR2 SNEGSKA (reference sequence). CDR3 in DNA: TGCAGTGCGGTGGTTAGCGGCACAGATACGCAGTATTTT. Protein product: CSAVVSGTDTQYF.

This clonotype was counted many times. CDR3: CASSFSREGVNEQFF. The CDR3 region has the DNA TGTGCCAGCAGTTTCTCGAGGGAAGGGGTCAATGAGCAGTTCTTC. This chain links TRBV28 with TRBJ2-1; D could derive from TRBD1 or TRBD2 (5 bases each). Trimming left V 3 bases short and J 6 bases short, with 15 bases between. Germline CDR1 reads MDHEN; CDR2 reads SYDVKM. This CDR3 spans 15 amino acids.

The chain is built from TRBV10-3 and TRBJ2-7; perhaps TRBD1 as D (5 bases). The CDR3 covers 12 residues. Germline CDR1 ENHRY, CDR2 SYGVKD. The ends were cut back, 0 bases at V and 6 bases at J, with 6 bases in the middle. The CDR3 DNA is TGTGCCATCAGTGAGTCGGGGCCCGAGCAGTACTTC. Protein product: CAISESGPEQYF.

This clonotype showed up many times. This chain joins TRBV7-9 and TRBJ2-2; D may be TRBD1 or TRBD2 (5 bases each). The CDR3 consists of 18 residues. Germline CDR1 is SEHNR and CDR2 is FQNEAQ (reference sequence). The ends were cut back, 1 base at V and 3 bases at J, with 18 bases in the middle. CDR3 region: CASSLVPLAGTYTGELFF. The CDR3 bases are TGTGCCAGCAGCTTAGTCCCTTTAGCCGGGACGTACACCGGGGAGCTGTTTTTT.

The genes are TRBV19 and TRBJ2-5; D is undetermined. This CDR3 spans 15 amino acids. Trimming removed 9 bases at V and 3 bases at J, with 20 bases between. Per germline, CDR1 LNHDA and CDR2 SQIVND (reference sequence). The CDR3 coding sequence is TGTGCCAGCACCCCCGATAGGCCAATTGAAGAGACCCAGTACTTC. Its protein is CASTPDRPIEETQYF.

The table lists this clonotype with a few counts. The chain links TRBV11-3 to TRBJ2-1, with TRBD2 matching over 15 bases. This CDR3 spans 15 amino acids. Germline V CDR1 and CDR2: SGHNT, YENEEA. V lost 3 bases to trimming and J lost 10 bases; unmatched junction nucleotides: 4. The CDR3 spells CASSFGLAGGTEQFF. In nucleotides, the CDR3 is TGTGCCAGCAGCTTCGGACTAGCGGGAGGGACGGAGCAGTTCTTC.

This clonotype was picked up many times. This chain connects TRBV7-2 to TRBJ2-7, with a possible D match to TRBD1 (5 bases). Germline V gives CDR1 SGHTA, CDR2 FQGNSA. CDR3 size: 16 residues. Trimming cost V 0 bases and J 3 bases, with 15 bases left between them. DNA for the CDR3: TGTGCCAGCAGCTTAGCCTCGGGTACAGGAAACTACGAGCAGTACTTC. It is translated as CASSLASGTGNYEQYF. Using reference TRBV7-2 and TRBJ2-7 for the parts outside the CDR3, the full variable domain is GAGVSQSPSNKVTEKGKDVELRCDPISGHTALYWYRQSLGQGLEFLIYFQGNSAPDKSGLPSDRFSAERTGGSVSTLTIQRTQQEDSAVYLCASSLASGTGNYEQYFGPGTRLTVT.

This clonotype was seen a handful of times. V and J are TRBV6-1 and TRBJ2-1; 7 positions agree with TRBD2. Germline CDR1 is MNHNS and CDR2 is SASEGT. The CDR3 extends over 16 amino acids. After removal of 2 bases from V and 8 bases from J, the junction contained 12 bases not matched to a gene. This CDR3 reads CASSERGGGGVDEQFF. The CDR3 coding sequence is TGTGCCAGCAGTGAAAGGGGAGGTGGGGGGGTCGATGAGCAGTTCTTC.

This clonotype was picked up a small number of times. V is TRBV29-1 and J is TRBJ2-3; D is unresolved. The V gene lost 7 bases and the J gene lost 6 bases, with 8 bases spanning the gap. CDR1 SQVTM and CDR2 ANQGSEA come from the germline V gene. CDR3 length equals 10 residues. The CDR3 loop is CSGSQDTQYF. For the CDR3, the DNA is TGCAGCGGCTCGCAGGATACGCAGTATTTT.

The CDR3 region is CASRLRTNNSPLHF. The CDR3 DNA reads TGTGCCAGCAGACTGCGGACGAATAATTCACCCCTCCACTTT. The chain has TRBV27 and TRBJ1-6, with unresolved D. The V gene lost 6 bases and the J gene lost 5 bases, with 11 bases spanning the gap. The germline CDR1 and CDR2 sequences are MNHEY and SMNVEV (reference sequence). The CDR3 has 14 amino acids.

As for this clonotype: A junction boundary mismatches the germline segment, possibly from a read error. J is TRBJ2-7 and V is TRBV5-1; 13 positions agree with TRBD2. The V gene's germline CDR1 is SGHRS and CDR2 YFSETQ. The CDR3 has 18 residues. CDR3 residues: CVSSLRWTSGSEPYEQYF. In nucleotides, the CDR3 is TGCGTCAGCAGCTTGCGGTGGACTAGCGGGAGCGAACCCTACGAGCAGTACTTC.

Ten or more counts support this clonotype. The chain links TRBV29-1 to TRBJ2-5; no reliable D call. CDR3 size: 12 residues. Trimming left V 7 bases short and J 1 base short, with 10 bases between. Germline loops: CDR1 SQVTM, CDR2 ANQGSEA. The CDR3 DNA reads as TGCAGCGCAGTTGGGGTCCAAGAGACCCAGTACTTC. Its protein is CSAVGVQETQYF.

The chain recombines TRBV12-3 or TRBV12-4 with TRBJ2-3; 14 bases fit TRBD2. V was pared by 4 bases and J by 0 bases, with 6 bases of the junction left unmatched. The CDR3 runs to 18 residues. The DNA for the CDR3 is TGTGCCAGCAGTTCGGGGACTAGCGGGAGTGAGAGCACAGATACGCAGTATTTT. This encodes CASSSGTSGSESTDTQYF.

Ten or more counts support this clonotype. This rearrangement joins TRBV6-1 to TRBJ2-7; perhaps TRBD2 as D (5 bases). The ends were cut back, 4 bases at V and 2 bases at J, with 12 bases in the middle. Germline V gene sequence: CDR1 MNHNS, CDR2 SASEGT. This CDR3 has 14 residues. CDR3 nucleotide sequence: TGTGCCAGCAGTGCTACCCGGGGAACCTACGAGCAGTACTTC. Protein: CASSATRGTYEQYF.

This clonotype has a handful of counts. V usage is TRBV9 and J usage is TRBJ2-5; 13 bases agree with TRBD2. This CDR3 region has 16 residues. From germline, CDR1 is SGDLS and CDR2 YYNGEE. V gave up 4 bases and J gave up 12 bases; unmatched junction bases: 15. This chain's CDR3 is CASSTGLAGEVGIKYF. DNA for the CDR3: TGTGCCAGCAGCACCGGACTAGCGGGAGAGGTAGGGATTAAGTACTTC.

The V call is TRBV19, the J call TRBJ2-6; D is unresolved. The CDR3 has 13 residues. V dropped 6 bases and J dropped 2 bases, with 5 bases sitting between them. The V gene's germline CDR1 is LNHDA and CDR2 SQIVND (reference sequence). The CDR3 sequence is CASRPAGANVLTF. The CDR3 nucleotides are TGTGCCAGTAGACCGGCTGGGGCCAACGTCCTGACTTTC.

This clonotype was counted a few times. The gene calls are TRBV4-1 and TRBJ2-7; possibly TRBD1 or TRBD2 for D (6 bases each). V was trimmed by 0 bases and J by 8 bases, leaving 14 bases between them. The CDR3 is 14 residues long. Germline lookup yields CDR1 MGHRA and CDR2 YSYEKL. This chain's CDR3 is CASSQDSGALQQYF. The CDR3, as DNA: TGCGCCAGCAGCCAAGATTCGGGGGCCTTGCAGCAGTACTTC.